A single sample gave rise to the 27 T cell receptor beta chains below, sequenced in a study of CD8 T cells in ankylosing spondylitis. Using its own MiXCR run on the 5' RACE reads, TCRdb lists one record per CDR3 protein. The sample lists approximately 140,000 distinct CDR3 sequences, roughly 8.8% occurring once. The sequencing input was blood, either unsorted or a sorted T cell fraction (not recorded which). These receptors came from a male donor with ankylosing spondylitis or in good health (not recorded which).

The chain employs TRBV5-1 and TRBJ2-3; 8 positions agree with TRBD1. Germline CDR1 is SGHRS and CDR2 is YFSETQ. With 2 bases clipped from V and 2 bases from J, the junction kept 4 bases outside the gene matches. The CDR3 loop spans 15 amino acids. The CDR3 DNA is TGCGCCAGCAGCTTCGGGGACAGGTCCACAGATACGCAGTATTTT. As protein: CASSFGDRSTDTQYF.

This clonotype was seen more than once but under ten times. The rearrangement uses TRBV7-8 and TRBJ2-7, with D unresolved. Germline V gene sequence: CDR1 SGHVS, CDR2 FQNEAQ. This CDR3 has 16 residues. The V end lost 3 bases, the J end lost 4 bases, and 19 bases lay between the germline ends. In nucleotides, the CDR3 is TGTGCCAGCAGCTTCTCTCCCCGACCCAGAGAGTACGAGCAGTACTTC. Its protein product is CASSFSPRPREYEQYF. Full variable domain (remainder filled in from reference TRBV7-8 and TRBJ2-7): GAGVSQSPRYKVAKRGQDVALRCDPISGHVSLFWYQQALGQGPEFLTYFQNEAQLDKSGLPSDRFFAERPEGSVSTLKIQRTQQEDSAVYLCASSFSPRPREYEQYFGPGTRLTVT.

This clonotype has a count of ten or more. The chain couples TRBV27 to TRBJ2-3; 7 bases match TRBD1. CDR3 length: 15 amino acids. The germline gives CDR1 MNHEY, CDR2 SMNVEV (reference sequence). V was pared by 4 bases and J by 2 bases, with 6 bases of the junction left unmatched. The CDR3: CASSYYRGNTDTQYF. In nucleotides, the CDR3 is TGTGCCAGCAGTTATTACAGGGGAAACACAGATACGCAGTATTTT.

The CDR3 DNA reads TGTGCCAGCATCTCCACTGGGGCCAACGTCCTGACTTTC. Protein sequence: CASISTGANVLTF. This sequence joins TRBV2 and TRBJ2-6; no clear D. Germline CDR1 reads SNHLY; CDR2 reads FYNNEI. This CDR3 spans 13 amino acids. The V end lost 7 bases, the J end lost 2 bases, and 6 bases lay between the germline ends.

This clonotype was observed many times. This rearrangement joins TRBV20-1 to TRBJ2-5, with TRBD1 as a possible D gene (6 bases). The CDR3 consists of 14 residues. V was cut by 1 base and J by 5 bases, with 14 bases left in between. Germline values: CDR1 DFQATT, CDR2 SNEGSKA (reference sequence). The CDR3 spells CSARGRPQGETQYF. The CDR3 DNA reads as TGCAGTGCTAGAGGAAGACCCCAGGGGGAGACCCAGTACTTC.

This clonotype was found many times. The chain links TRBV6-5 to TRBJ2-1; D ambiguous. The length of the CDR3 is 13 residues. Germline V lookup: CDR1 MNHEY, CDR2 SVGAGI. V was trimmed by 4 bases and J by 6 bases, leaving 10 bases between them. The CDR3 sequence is CASSFLQTNEQFF. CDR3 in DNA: TGTGCCAGCAGTTTCCTGCAGACCAATGAGCAGTTCTTC.

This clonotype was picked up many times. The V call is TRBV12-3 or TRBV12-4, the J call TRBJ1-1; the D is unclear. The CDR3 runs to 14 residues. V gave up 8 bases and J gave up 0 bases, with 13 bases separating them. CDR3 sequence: CASRAAGMNTEAFF. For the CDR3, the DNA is TGTGCCAGCCGGGCGGCGGGAATGAACACTGAAGCTTTCTTT.

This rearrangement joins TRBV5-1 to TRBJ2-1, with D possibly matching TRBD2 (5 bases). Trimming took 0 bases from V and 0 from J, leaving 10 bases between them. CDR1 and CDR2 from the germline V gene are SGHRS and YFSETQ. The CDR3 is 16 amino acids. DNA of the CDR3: TGCGCCAGCAGCTTGGTCCCGGGGAGCTCCTACAATGAGCAGTTCTTC. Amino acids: CASSLVPGSSYNEQFF. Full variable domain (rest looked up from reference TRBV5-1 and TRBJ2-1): KAGVTQTPRYLIKTRGQQVTLSCSPISGHRSVSWYQQTPGQGLQFLFEYFSETQRNKGNFPGRFSGRQFSNSRSEMNVSTLELGDSALYLCASSLVPGSSYNEQFFGPGTRLTVL.

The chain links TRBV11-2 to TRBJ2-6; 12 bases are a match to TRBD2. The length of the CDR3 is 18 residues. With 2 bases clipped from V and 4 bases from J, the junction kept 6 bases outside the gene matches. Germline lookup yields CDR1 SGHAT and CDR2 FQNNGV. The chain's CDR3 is CASSLSTSGRRGANVLTF. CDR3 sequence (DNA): TGTGCCAGCAGCTTAAGTACTAGCGGGAGGAGAGGGGCCAACGTCCTGACTTTC.

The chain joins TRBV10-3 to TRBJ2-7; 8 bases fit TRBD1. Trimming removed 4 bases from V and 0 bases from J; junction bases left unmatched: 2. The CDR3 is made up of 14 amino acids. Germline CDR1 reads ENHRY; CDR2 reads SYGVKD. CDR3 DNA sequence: TGTGCCATCAGTGGGGACAGGAGCTCCTACGAGCAGTACTTC. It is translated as CAISGDRSSYEQYF.

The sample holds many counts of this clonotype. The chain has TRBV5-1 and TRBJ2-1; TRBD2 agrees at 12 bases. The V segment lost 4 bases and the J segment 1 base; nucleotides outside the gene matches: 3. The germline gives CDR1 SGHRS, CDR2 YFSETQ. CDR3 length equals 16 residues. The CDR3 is CASSGTSGRSYNEQFF. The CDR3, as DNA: TGCGCCAGCAGCGGTACTAGCGGGAGGTCCTACAATGAGCAGTTCTTC. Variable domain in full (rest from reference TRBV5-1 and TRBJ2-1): KAGVTQTPRYLIKTRGQQVTLSCSPISGHRSVSWYQQTPGQGLQFLFEYFSETQRNKGNFPGRFSGRQFSNSRSEMNVSTLELGDSALYLCASSGTSGRSYNEQFFGPGTRLTVL.

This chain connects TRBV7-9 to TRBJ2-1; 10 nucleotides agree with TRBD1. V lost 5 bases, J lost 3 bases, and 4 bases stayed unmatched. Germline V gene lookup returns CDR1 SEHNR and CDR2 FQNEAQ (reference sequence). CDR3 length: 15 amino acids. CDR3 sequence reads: CASSQGTGVYNEQFF. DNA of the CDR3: TGTGCCAGCAGCCAAGGGACAGGGGTCTACAATGAGCAGTTCTTC. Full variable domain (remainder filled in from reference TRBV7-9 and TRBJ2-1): DTGVSQNPRHKITKRGQNVTFRCDPISEHNRLYWYRQTLGQGPEFLTYFQNEAQLEKSRLLSDRFSAERPKGSFSTLEIQRTEQGDSAMYLCASSQGTGVYNEQFFGPGTRLTVL.

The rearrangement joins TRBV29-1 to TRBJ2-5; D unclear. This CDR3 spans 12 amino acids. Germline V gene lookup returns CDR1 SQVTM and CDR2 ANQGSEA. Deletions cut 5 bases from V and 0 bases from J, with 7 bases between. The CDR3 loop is CSVSRDQETQYF. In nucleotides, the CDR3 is TGCAGCGTTTCACGGGACCAAGAGACCCAGTACTTC.

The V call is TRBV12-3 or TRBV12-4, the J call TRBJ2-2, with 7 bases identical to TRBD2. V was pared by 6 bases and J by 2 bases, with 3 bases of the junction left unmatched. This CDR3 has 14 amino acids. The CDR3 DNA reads TGTGCCAGCAGACTAGCGACCAACACCGGGGAGCTGTTTTTT. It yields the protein CASRLATNTGELFF.

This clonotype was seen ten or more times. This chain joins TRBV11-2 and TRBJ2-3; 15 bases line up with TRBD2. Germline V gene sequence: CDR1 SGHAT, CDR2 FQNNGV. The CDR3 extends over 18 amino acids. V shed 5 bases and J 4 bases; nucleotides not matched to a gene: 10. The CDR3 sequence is CASSPGGLAGGPADTQYF. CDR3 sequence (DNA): TGTGCCAGCAGCCCCGGAGGACTAGCGGGAGGGCCCGCAGATACGCAGTATTTT.

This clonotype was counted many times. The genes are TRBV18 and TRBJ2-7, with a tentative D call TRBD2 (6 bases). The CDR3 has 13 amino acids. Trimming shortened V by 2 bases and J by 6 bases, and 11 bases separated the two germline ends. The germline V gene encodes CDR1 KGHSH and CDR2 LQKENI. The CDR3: CASSPSLAIEQYF. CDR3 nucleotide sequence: TGTGCCAGCTCACCATCACTAGCAATCGAGCAGTACTTC.

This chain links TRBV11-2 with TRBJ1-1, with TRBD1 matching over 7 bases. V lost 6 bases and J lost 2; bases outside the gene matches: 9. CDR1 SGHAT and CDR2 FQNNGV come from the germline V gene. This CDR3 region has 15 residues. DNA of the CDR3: TGTGCCAGCAGTTCCTTACAGGGGTCAAACACTGAAGCTTTCTTT. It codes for CASSSLQGSNTEAFF.

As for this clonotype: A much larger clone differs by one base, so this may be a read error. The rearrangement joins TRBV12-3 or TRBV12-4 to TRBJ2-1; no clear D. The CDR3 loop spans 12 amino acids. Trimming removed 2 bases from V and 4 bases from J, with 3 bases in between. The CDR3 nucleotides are TGTGCCAGCAGTTTAAGGTACAATGAGCAGTTCTTC. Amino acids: CASSLRYNEQFF.

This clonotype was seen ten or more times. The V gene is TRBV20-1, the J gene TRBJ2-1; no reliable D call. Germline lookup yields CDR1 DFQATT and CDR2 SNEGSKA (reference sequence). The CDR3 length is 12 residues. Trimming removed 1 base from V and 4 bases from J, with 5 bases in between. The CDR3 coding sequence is TGCAGTGCTAGAGCCAAATACAATGAGCAGTTCTTC. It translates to CSARAKYNEQFF.

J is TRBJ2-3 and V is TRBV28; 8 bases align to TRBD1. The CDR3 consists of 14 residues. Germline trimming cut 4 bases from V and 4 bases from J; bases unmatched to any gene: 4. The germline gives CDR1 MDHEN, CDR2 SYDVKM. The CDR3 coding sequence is TGTGCCAGCAGTTCGACAGGGGTCCCAGATACGCAGTATTTT. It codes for CASSSTGVPDTQYF.

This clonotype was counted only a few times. The CDR3 loop is CASGTRGWAFF. The CDR3 coding sequence is TGTGCCAGCGGGACAAGGGGGTGGGCTTTCTTT. The J gene is TRBJ1-1, the V gene TRBV12-3 or TRBV12-4, with a weak D call TRBD1 (6 bases). This CDR3 is 11 amino acids long. Trimming took 8 bases from V and 11 from J, leaving 15 bases between them.

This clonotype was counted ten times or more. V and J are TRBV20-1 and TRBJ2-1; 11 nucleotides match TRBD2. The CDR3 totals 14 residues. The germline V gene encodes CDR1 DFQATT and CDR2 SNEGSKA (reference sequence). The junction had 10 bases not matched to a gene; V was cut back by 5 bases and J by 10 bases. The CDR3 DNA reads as TGCAGTGCTCCCACTAGCGGGAGAGGGTGGGAGCAGTTCTTC. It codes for CSAPTSGRGWEQFF.

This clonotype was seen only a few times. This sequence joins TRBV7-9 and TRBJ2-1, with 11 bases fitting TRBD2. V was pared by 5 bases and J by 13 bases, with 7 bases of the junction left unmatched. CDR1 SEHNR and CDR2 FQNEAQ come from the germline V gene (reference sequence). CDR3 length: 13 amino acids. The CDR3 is CASSPGTSGRQFF. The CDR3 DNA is TGTGCCAGCAGCCCTGGGACTAGCGGCCGACAGTTCTTC.

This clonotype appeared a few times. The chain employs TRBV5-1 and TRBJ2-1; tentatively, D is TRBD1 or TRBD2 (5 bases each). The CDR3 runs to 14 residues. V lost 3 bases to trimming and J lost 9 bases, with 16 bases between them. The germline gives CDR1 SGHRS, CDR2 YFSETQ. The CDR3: CASSSIVGDGEQFF. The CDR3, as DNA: TGCGCCAGCAGCTCTATAGTGGGGGACGGTGAGCAGTTCTTC.

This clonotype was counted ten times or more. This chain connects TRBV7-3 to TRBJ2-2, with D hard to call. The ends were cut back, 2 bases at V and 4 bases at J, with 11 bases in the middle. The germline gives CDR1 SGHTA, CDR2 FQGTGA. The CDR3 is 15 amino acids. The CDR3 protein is CASSLLSGLTGELFF. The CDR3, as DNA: TGTGCCAGCAGCTTACTGTCTGGCCTCACCGGGGAGCTGTTTTTT.

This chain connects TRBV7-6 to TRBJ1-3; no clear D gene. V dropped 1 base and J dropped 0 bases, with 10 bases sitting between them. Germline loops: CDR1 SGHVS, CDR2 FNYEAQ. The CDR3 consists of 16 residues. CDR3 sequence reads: CASSLGLGFSGNTIYF. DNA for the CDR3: TGTGCCAGCAGCTTAGGTCTTGGGTTCTCTGGAAACACCATATATTTT.

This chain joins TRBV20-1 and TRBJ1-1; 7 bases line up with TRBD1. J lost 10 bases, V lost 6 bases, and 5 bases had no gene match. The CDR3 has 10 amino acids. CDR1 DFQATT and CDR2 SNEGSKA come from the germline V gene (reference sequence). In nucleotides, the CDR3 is TGCAGTGCCTTAAGGGGGCTAGCTTTCTTT. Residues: CSALRGLAFF.